Detailed here is one T cell receptor beta chain. Its antigen is not known. The sample is drawn from a study of beta chain features in type 1 diabetes. Study-wide findings and caveats: The study found moderately but significantly shorter TCRB CDR3s in all four CD4+ subsets of Type 1 diabetes patients. Naive, central memory and regulatory TCRB repertoires appeared more similar among patients than healthy donors. Since sequencing was performed on cDNA, cells with high TCR expression could be over-represented.

All of the isolated RNA was reverse transcribed, so expressed TCRB transcripts were sequenced. About 3.6 million reads were obtained on average from naive, central memory and regulatory T cell samples. Some clones are missing from TCRdb's copy, which holds only in-frame ones; the method was immunoSEQ multiplex PCR. This sample has roughly 730,000 clones, with around 15% found just once. Trimming stripped 0 bases from V and 8 bases from J, with 14 bases between. The CDR3 loop spans 14 amino acids. Germline CDR1 and CDR2: SGDLS and YYNGEE. The rearrangement links TRBV9 to TRBJ1-1, with D perhaps TRBD1 (5 bases). Sequenced: naive CD4+ T cells from blood. The receptor comes from a man aged 18 to 29 with type 1 diabetes. The CDR3 loop is CASSVARQGGEAFF. As DNA, the CDR3 is TGTGCCAGCAGCGTAGCTCGGCAGGGTGGCGAAGCTTTCTTT.